Below, 14 T cell receptor beta chains from the same sample are listed, as sequenced in a study of blood T cell repertoires in COVID-19. Method: immunoSEQ multiplex PCR; TCRdb's copy keeps in-frame clones and lacks some. Counted here are tens of thousands of clones, 83% occurring once; the ten biggest clones make up approximately 3.6%. The sample consisted of peripheral blood. The receptor set was obtained from a man in his fifties with acute or convalescent COVID-19.

The V and J genes are TRBV27 and TRBJ2-1; 9 bases match TRBD2. CDR3 length equals 15 residues. The V gene's germline CDR1 is MNHEY and CDR2 SMNVEV (reference sequence). Trimming removed 5 bases from V and 8 bases from J; junction bases left unmatched: 10. This CDR3 reads CASSPLGREGHEQFF. DNA of the CDR3: TGTGCCAGCAGTCCATTGGGGCGGGAGGGGCATGAGCAGTTCTTC.

The chain combines TRBV6-4 with TRBJ1-1, with TRBD1 identical over 9 bases. Trimming at V came to 8 bases and at J to 4 bases, leaving 14 bases not matched to a gene. The CDR3 consists of 16 residues. The germline CDR1 and CDR2 sequences are MRHNA and SNTAGT. CDR3 loop: CASPPGQGRRGTEAFF. DNA of the CDR3: TGTGCCAGCCCCCCCGGACAGGGGCGACGAGGCACTGAAGCTTTCTTT.

This rearrangement joins TRBV7-3 to TRBJ2-7; TRBD1 matches 10 bases. Germline CDR1 SGHTA, CDR2 FQGTGA. The V and J ends lost 4 bases and 4 bases, in that order; junction bases with no gene match: 1. The CDR3 has 13 amino acids. The CDR3 DNA sequence: TGTGCCAGCAGCTGGGACAGGGGTTACGAGCAGTACTTC. Translation gives CASSWDRGYEQYF.

This rearrangement joins TRBV7-2 to TRBJ1-6; no reliable D call. The germline CDR1 and CDR2 sequences are SGHTA and FQGNSA. V lost 1 base, J lost 8 bases, and 12 bases lay in between. CDR3 length: 15 amino acids. CDR3 DNA: TGTGCCAGCAGCTTAGGCGGGAGGGTGGATTCACCCCTCCACTTT. It codes for CASSLGGRVDSPLHF.

This clone has a handful of counts. The chain carries TRBV5-8 and TRBJ2-5; possible D gene TRBD1, 5 bases. The CDR3 sequence is 13 residues long. V lost 3 bases, J lost 5 bases, and 11 bases lay in between. From germline, CDR1 is SGHTS and CDR2 YDEGEE. CDR3 bases: TGTGCCAGCAGCTCCCGACAGTTGGAGACCCAGTACTTC. This codes for CASSSRQLETQYF.

This clone has only one observation. This chain connects TRBV24-1 to TRBJ1-2; D may be TRBD1 (5 bases). This CDR3 is built from 13 residues. The ends were cut back, 7 bases at V and 1 base at J, with 9 bases in the middle. Per the germline V gene, CDR1 is KGHDR and CDR2 is SFDVKD. CDR3 coding DNA: TGTGCCACCAGGACAGATAATAACTATGGCTACACCTTC. Residues: CATRTDNNYGYTF.

The rearrangement links TRBV28 to TRBJ2-5; the D gene is possibly TRBD1 (6 bases). The CDR3 has 16 residues. V lost 5 bases to trimming and J lost 1 base, with 17 bases between them. The V gene's germline CDR1 is MDHEN and CDR2 SYDVKM. CDR3 DNA sequence: TGTGCCAGCAGTCCACAGGGTAGCCCGGCCCAAGAGACCCAGTACTTC. As protein: CASSPQGSPAQETQYF. Using reference TRBV28 and TRBJ2-5 for the parts outside the CDR3, the full variable domain is DVKVTQSSRYLVKRTGEKVFLECVQDMDHENMFWYRQDPGLGLRLIYFSYDVKMKEKGDIPEGYSVSREKKERFSLILESASTNQTSMYLCASSPQGSPAQETQYFGPGTRLLVL.

This clone was detected once. CDR3 sequence: CSATQGQGFLDTQYF. Here the CDR3 DNA reads TGCAGCGCCACCCAGGGACAGGGGTTCTTAGATACGCAGTATTTT. The chain is built from TRBV29-1 and TRBJ2-3, with 10 bases lining up with TRBD1. This CDR3 is built from 15 residues. The germline V gene encodes CDR1 SQVTM and CDR2 ANQGSEA. V lost 7 bases, J lost 5 bases, and 12 bases stayed unmatched.

The CDR3: CASKRGERQPQHF. The CDR3 nucleotides are TGTGCCAGCAAACGCGGGGAACGTCAGCCCCAGCATTTT. The chain links TRBV6-5 to TRBJ1-5; D gene ambiguous. CDR3 length: 13 amino acids. Germline-derived CDR1 and CDR2 are MNHEY and SVGAGI. V lost 7 bases and J lost 6, with 13 bases in between.

This clone has only one observation. The rearrangement uses TRBV4-1 and TRBJ2-1, with D possibly matching TRBD1 (6 bases). Trimming removed 0 bases from V and 8 bases from J, with 14 bases in between. From germline, CDR1 is MGHRA and CDR2 YSYEKL. The CDR3 extends over 15 amino acids. CDR3 loop: CASSQELRGSDEQFF. The DNA of the CDR3 is TGCGCCAGCAGCCAAGAGTTAAGGGGGTCCGATGAGCAGTTCTTC.

The count of this clone is one. The chain joins TRBV5-1 to TRBJ2-3; the D gene is possibly TRBD2 (5 bases). The V and J ends lost 3 bases and 2 bases respectively, with 7 bases between them. The CDR3 is made up of 13 amino acids. Per the germline V gene, CDR1 is SGHRS and CDR2 is YFSETQ. The CDR3 protein is CASSWGVTDTQYF. The CDR3 DNA is TGCGCCAGCAGCTGGGGAGTCACAGATACGCAGTATTTT.

This clone appeared once. The chain carries TRBV6-5 and TRBJ2-7; 7 nucleotides line up with TRBD1. The CDR3 is 14 amino acids. J was trimmed by 6 bases and V by 8 bases; bases with no gene match: 13. Germline lookup yields CDR1 MNHEY and CDR2 SVGAGI. The CDR3 DNA follows: TGTGCCAGCGGGAGAGGACAGGAACTCATCGAGCAGTACTTC. Protein sequence: CASGRGQELIEQYF.

The V and J genes are TRBV7-8 and TRBJ2-5; 12 bases line up with TRBD2. This CDR3 is 17 amino acids long. V was clipped by 3 bases and J by 3 bases; unmatched bases: 8. The germline V gene encodes CDR1 SGHVS and CDR2 FQNEAQ. The CDR3: CASSFGGTSGSEETQYF. CDR3 DNA sequence: TGTGCCAGCAGCTTCGGGGGGACTAGCGGGTCCGAAGAGACCCAGTACTTC.

The chain employs TRBV24-1 and TRBJ1-1; 10 nucleotides agree with TRBD1. Germline V gene lookup returns CDR1 KGHDR and CDR2 SFDVKD. The CDR3 is 18 amino acids. The junction had 19 bases not matched to a gene; V was cut back by 8 bases and J by 5 bases. CDR3 nucleotide sequence: TGTGCCACCATCCAACCCCTTACCGGGACAGGGGTAGGGACTGAAGCTTTCTTT. This translates into CATIQPLTGTGVGTEAFF.